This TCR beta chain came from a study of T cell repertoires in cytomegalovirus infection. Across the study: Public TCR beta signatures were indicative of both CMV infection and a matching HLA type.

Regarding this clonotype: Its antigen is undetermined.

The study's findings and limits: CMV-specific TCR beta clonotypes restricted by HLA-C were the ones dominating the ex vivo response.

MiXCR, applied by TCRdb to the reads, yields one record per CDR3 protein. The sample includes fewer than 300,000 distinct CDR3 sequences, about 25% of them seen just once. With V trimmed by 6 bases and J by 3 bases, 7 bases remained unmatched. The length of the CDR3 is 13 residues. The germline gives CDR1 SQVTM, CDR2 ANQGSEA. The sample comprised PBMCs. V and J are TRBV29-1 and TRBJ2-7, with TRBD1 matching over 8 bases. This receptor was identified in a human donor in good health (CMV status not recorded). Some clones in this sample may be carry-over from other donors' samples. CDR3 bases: TGCAGCGTGCGGGACAGGTCCGACTACGAGCAGTACTTC. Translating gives CSVRDRSDYEQYF.